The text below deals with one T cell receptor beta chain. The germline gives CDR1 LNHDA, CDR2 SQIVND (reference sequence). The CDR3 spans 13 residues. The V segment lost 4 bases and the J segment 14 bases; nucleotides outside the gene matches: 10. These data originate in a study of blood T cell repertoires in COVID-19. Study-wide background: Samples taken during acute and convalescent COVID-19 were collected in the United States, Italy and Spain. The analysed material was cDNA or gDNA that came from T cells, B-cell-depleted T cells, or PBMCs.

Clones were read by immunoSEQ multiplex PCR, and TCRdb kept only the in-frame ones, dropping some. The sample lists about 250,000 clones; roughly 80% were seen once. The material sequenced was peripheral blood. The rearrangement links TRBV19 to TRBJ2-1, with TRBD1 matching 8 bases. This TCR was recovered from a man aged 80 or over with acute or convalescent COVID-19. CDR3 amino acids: CASSTPRTGRKFF. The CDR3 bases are TGTGCCAGTAGTACCCCCAGGACAGGGAGGAAGTTCTTC.